Shown below are 22 T cell receptor beta chains from a single sample sequenced in a study of blood T cell repertoires in COVID-19. Clones were sequenced by immunoSEQ multiplex PCR, and TCRdb holds only the in-frame ones, with some missing. Of about 320,000 clones in the sample, more than 70% were seen once. The sequenced sample was peripheral blood. All receptors come from a woman in her thirties with COVID-19, enrolled during active disease.

The table lists this clone with a few counts. Other DNA sequences within the sample encode an identical CDR3. The gene calls are TRBV30 and TRBJ1-5; perhaps TRBD1 as D (6 bases). The CDR3 has 13 amino acids. Germline V gives CDR1 GTSNPN, CDR2 SVGIG (reference sequence). Trimming took off 3 bases at V and 4 bases at J, with 10 bases between the two ends. CDR3 nucleotide sequence: TGTGCCTGGAGCCCGACAGGTAATCAGCCCCAGCATTTT. Translation gives CAWSPTGNQPQHF.

The V gene is TRBV11-2, the J gene TRBJ1-1; possible D gene TRBD1, 5 bases. The V end was cut by 5 bases, the J end by 4 bases, with 8 bases between. There are 12 residues in the CDR3. CDR1 is SGHAT and CDR2 is FQNNGV in the germline V gene. The CDR3 coding sequence is TGTGCCAGCAGCGACAGTTTCACTGAAGCTTTCTTT. The encoded protein is CASSDSFTEAFF.

This sequence joins TRBV12-5 and TRBJ1-6; D remains unclear. This CDR3 region has 13 residues. CDR1 is LGHNT and CDR2 is FRNRAP in the germline V gene. Trimming took off 0 bases at V and 9 bases at J, with 6 bases between the two ends. The CDR3 is CASGLVLLSPLHF. For the CDR3, the DNA is TGTGCTAGTGGTTTGGTATTACTTTCACCCCTCCACTTT.

The chain uses TRBV6-5 and TRBJ1-1; D is perhaps TRBD1 (5 bases). The V end was cut by 4 bases, the J end by 0 bases, with 9 bases between. Germline values: CDR1 MNHEY, CDR2 SVGAGI. This CDR3 is 14 amino acids long. The CDR3 region has the DNA TGTGCCAGCAGTTTGGCAGGGATGAACACTGAAGCTTTCTTT. Translating it yields CASSLAGMNTEAFF.

The V and J genes are TRBV5-1 and TRBJ1-1; tentatively, D is TRBD1 (5 bases). V was pared by 4 bases and J by 6 bases, with 13 bases between. Germline loops: CDR1 SGHRS, CDR2 YFSETQ. CDR3 size: 13 residues. The CDR3 DNA follows: TGCGCCAGCAGCCCGGGGGGGTTCGCTGAAGCTTTCTTT. Its protein product is CASSPGGFAEAFF.

The chain joins TRBV11-3 to TRBJ2-5; 9 positions match TRBD1. Germline values: CDR1 SGHNT, CDR2 YENEEA. The length of the CDR3 is 13 residues. Trimming at V came to 6 bases and at J to 2 bases, leaving 1 base not matched to a gene. CDR3 sequence reads: CASRGQGQETQYF. DNA for the CDR3: TGTGCCAGCAGGGGACAGGGACAAGAGACCCAGTACTTC.

The rearrangement links TRBV5-4 to TRBJ2-7, with TRBD1 matching over 10 bases. V lost 0 bases to trimming and J lost 6 bases; unmatched junction nucleotides: 9. This CDR3 has 16 amino acids. CDR1 SGHNT and CDR2 YYREEE come from the germline V gene (reference sequence). CDR3 sequence: CASSLVPGQGTAEQYF. CDR3 in DNA: TGTGCCAGCAGCTTGGTACCGGGACAGGGGACCGCCGAGCAGTACTTC.

The chain has TRBV6-6 and TRBJ1-6; 7 bases map to TRBD1. The CDR3 extends over 14 amino acids. Germline CDR1 reads MNHNY; CDR2 reads SVGAGI (reference sequence). V shed 6 bases and J 6 bases; nucleotides not matched to a gene: 5. The CDR3 DNA reads as TGTGCCAGCAGATACAGGGGAGGTAATTCACCCCTCCACTTT. This translates into CASRYRGGNSPLHF.

The chain is built from TRBV5-1 and TRBJ1-1; a weak D match, TRBD1 (6 bases). CDR3 length: 13 residues. CDR1 SGHRS and CDR2 YFSETQ come from the germline V gene. V lost 4 bases, J lost 1 base, and 8 bases lay in between. This CDR3 reads CASSPGQNTEAFF. Written as DNA, the CDR3 is TGCGCCAGCAGCCCGGGACAGAACACTGAAGCTTTCTTT.

This chain connects TRBV11-3 to TRBJ1-1, with 9 nucleotides matching TRBD1. CDR3 length: 18 amino acids. Losses at the gene ends were 5 bases for V and 3 bases for J; bases not matched to a gene: 16. Germline CDR1 SGHNT, CDR2 YENEEA. CDR3 protein: CASSPGQGYVRGDTEAFF. The CDR3 nucleotides read TGTGCCAGCAGCCCTGGACAGGGGTATGTAAGGGGCGACACTGAAGCTTTCTTT.

This chain joins TRBV12-5 and TRBJ1-6; D gene unclear. Looked up from germline, CDR1 is LGHNT and CDR2 is FRNRAP. This CDR3 is built from 13 residues. Trimming took 5 bases from V and 10 from J, leaving 12 bases between them. This CDR3 reads CASGPREDSPLHF. CDR3 in DNA: TGTGCTAGTGGTCCCCGGGAGGACTCACCCCTCCACTTT.

This clone was picked up one time. This chain connects TRBV6-9 to TRBJ1-6; TRBD1 matches 7 bases. The V gene's germline CDR1 is MNHGY and CDR2 SVAAGI. Germline trimming cut 7 bases from V and 4 bases from J; bases unmatched to any gene: 7. The CDR3 spans 15 residues. The DNA for the CDR3 is TGTGCCAGCACCCCGGGACAGTTTTATAATTCACCCCTCCACTTT. This gives the protein CASTPGQFYNSPLHF.

The rearrangement uses TRBV27 and TRBJ2-1, with 10 bases aligning to TRBD2. Germline V lookup: CDR1 MNHEY, CDR2 SMNVEV (reference sequence). V lost 4 bases, J lost 7 bases, and 7 bases stayed unmatched. This CDR3 contains 15 residues. CDR3 nucleotide sequence: TGTGCCAGCAGTTGGAGCGGGGGGGTCAGGAATGAGCAGTTCTTC. Its protein product is CASSWSGGVRNEQFF.

Remarks on this clone: This is likely a read error, given that the CDR3 carries no conserved phenylalanine or tryptophan at its end. The limits of the CDR3 on the DNA are not certain, so only TCRdb's listed CDR3 is given. The V and J genes are TRBV6-2 or TRBV6-3 and TRBJ1-1. The CDR3 region is 12 residues in length, termini included. Germline V gives CDR1 MNHEY, CDR2 SVGEGT. The CDR3 region is CASSYGGSPLEI.

The gene calls are TRBV12-3 or TRBV12-4 and TRBJ2-1; no clear D. Trimming removed 3 bases at V and 10 bases at J, with 4 bases between. The CDR3 length is 10 residues. CDR3 bases: TGTGCCAGCAGTTTGAGGGAGCAGTTCTTC. Translation gives CASSLREQFF.

The CDR3 DNA reads as TGTGCCACCAGCAGAGATCAGGGGGCAACTAATGAAAAACTGTTTTTT. It encodes CATSRDQGATNEKLFF. The chain combines TRBV15 with TRBJ1-4; 7 bases fit TRBD1. J lost 0 bases, V lost 0 bases, and 1 base had no gene match. Germline values: CDR1 LNHNV, CDR2 YYDKDF (reference sequence). This CDR3 is built from 16 residues.

The V gene is TRBV11-2, the J gene TRBJ1-1; weak D call: TRBD1 (6 bases). Trimming stripped 2 bases from V and 3 bases from J, with 13 bases between. This CDR3 is 15 amino acids long. Germline CDR1 SGHAT, CDR2 FQNNGV. The CDR3 loop reads CASSLRGGGDTEAFF. The CDR3 DNA is TGTGCCAGCAGCTTAAGAGGGGGGGGAGACACTGAAGCTTTCTTT.

V is TRBV5-1 and J is TRBJ2-3, with 10 positions matching TRBD1. J was trimmed by 4 bases and V by 1 base; bases with no gene match: 3. This CDR3 has 15 residues. Germline V gene lookup returns CDR1 SGHRS and CDR2 YFSETQ. The CDR3 DNA is TGCGCCAGCAGCTTGTTGGGACAGGGGTCAGATACGCAGTATTTT. It codes for CASSLLGQGSDTQYF.

CDR3 region: CASSLDRGRDIQYF. The CDR3, as DNA: TGTGCCAGCAGCTTGGACAGGGGCCGTGACATTCAGTACTTC. The J gene is TRBJ2-4, the V gene TRBV7-9; 9 nucleotides align to TRBD1. The trim removed 3 bases at V and 8 bases at J, leaving 5 bases unmatched. The CDR3 totals 14 residues. In germline, CDR1 is SEHNR, CDR2 FQNEAQ (reference sequence).

This clone was detected only once. The rearrangement links TRBV6-2 or TRBV6-3 to TRBJ2-2, with unresolved D. The CDR3 contains 15 residues. CDR1 and CDR2 (germline): MNHEY, SVGEGT. Trimming left V 3 bases short and J 2 bases short, with 10 bases between. CDR3 bases: TGTGCCAGCAGTTATCTGGTAGCAAACACCGGGGAGCTGTTTTTT. Translated, it gives CASSYLVANTGELFF.

This rearrangement joins TRBV19 to TRBJ1-2; possible D gene TRBD1, 6 bases. The length of the CDR3 is 13 residues. Per the germline V gene, CDR1 is LNHDA and CDR2 is SQIVND (reference sequence). Trimming pared 6 bases from V and 9 bases from J, leaving 17 bases between. DNA for the CDR3: TGTGCCAGTAGGACGCTGACGACAGGTAGCTACACCTTC. Its protein is CASRTLTTGSYTF.

This clone was detected only a few times. The V call is TRBV2, the J call TRBJ1-3, with a possible D match to TRBD1 (6 bases). This CDR3 has 12 amino acids. Germline lookup yields CDR1 SNHLY and CDR2 FYNNEI. V lost 5 bases, J lost 7 bases, and 9 bases lay in between. CDR3 protein: CASSYRANTIYF. The DNA for the CDR3 is TGTGCCAGCAGTTACAGGGCGAACACCATATATTTT.